This T cell receptor (beta chain) came from a study of cytomegalovirus exposure and HLA in healthy donors. Germline CDR1 SNHLY, CDR2 FYNNEI. V was cut by 8 bases and J by 1 base, with 14 bases left in between. The CDR3 is 14 amino acids. In the PCR, 60 Vbeta and 13 Jbeta primers were used. The method was immunoSEQ multiplex PCR; TCRdb's version includes in-frame clones alone and lacks a portion of them. The table lists roughly 180,000 clones, roughly 80% of them singletons. The sequencing sample was made of PBMCs. The chain recombines TRBV2 with TRBJ1-1, with TRBD1 as a possible D gene (5 bases). The receptor's source is a female donor in good health and CMV-seronegative. The CDR3: CASWGGGWNTEAFF. DNA of the CDR3: TGTGCCAGCTGGGGCGGGGGATGGAACACTGAAGCTTTCTTT.